The T cell receptor (beta chain) under discussion was sequenced for a study of Ad26.COV2.S vaccination and SARS-CoV-2 variants (dated by TCRdb to the early 2020s). General notes on the study: Vaccine-arm donors were drawn from COV1001, a multicentre, randomized, double-blind, placebo-controlled phase I-IIa trial of Ad26.COV2.S in healthy adults. The TCR-sequenced set comprised around 32 samples: some 19 Ad26.COV2.S vaccine recipients, 5 placebo recipients and 8 SARS-CoV-2 convalescent individuals. Ad26.COV2.S was given intramuscularly at 5x10^10 or 1x10^11 viral particles, as a single shot or as two shots 56 days apart. Blinding of investigators to trial group allocation was maintained during experiments and outcome assessment. TCRbeta repertoire sequencing was used to assess the specificity and breadth of SARS-CoV-2-reactive T cell receptors after Ad26.COV2.S vaccination. Trial participants were randomized into five groups of five, in which low-dose or high-dose Ad26.COV2.S was given once or twice, or placebo was given on both occasions.

From the germline V gene, CDR1 is SGHRS and CDR2 is YFSETQ. Trimming costs V 4 bases and J 3 bases, and their ends lie 17 bases apart. The CDR3 goes from the cysteine to the phenylalanine over 15 residues. Left in the record is the CDR3 DNA by itself, 45 bases read in frame from the first base. Sample treatment or condition, as interpreted from the label and publication: 19 received Ad26.COV2.S at low or high dose, single or two shots; roughly 5 received placebo; per-sample allocation not given. Repertoires of vaccine and placebo recipients were sequenced from samples taken on day 63 after the first injection. Cohort 1b enrolled roughly 25 adults aged 18-55 years at a single site in Boston, USA, between 29 July and 7 August 2020. Ad26.COV2.S consisted of a replication-incompetent adenovirus type 26 vector by which a prefusion-stabilized SARS-CoV-2 spike protein from the original Wuhan strain was expressed.

Concerning this clone: Its antigen is still unknown. One base away there is no much larger clone; base qualities are not given.

What the work shows at the level of the full study, not this receptor alone: Vaccine and placebo recipients had similar non-spike TCR breadth, a finding consistent with the vaccine containing only spike. The authors noted that the TCR breadth and depth analyses may have underestimated total T cell responses. Ad26.COV2.S recipients had higher spike-specific TCR breadth than placebo recipients (P = 0.0014). After vaccination, substantial breadth of spike-specific CD8+ and CD4+ T cell responses was reported. Comparing responses between vaccine doses or regimens was not something the study was powered to do.

TCRbeta CDR3 regions were sequenced with the immunoSEQ Assay. After extraction, genomic DNA underwent amplification by bias-controlled multiplex PCR, followed by high-throughput sequencing. Turning to the authors' computational methods: Collapsing and filtering of sequences were performed to quantify the absolute abundance of each unique TCRbeta CDR3 region. T cell fraction was estimated by normalizing TCRbeta template counts to usable DNA, with usable DNA measured through amplification of reference genes found in all nucleated cells. Repertoire TCRs were annotated as SARS-CoV-2-specific when V gene, CDR3 amino acid sequence and J gene were exactly matched to a known reactive TCR set. The reference SARS-CoV-2 TCR set was obtained from MIRA and was filtered for enrichment in COVID-19-positive ImmuneCODE repertoires, whereby public or cross-reactive TCRs were removed. Based on the MIRA antigens, annotated TCRs were further analysed at the level of specific ORF or position within ORF. Depth was the summed frequency of annotated unique rearrangements, while breadth was defined as annotated unique rearrangements over total unique productive rearrangements. TCR breadth was compared between groups using two-sided Wilcoxon rank-sum tests. TCRdb stores this immuneACCESS table with in-frame sequences only. Part of the clones is absent; in the studies checked, under half of the shortfall reflects unresolved V genes, and no reason is known for the rest. V, J and clone size are those of that table, while D and trimming were read from the DNA. The sample table holds hundreds of thousands of clones, of which roughly 84% were seen once. Of the sample, about 3.5% falls within the top ten clones.

Specimen: peripheral blood, collected in a trial of Ad26.COV2.S vaccine versus placebo. The TCR was taken from a person between 18 and 59 years old who received the Ad26.COV2.S COVID-19 vaccine or a placebo. The chain uses TRBV5-1 and TRBJ2-7; a confident D gene designation cannot be given. The CDR3 protein sequence reads: CASSPPAASGYEQYF. The DNA sequence is TGCGCCAGCAGCCCCCCTGCGGCCTCGGGCTACGAGCAGTACTTC.